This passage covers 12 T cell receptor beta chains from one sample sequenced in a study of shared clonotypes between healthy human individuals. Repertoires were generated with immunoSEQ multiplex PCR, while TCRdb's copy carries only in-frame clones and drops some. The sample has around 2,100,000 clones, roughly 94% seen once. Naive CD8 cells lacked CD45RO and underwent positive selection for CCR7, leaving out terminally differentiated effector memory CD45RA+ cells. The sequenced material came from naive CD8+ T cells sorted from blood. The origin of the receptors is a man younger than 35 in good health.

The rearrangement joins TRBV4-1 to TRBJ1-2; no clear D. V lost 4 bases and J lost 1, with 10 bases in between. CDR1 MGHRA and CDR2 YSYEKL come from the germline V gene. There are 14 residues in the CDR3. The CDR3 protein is CASSLRRGNYGYTF. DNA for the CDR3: TGCGCCAGCAGCCTAAGGCGGGGTAACTATGGCTACACCTTC.

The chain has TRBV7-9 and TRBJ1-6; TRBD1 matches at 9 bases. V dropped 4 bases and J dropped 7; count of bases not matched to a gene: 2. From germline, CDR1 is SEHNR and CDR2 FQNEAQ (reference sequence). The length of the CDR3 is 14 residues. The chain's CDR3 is CASSSGTGNSPLHF. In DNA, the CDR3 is TGTGCCAGCAGCTCCGGGACAGGGAATTCACCCCTCCACTTT. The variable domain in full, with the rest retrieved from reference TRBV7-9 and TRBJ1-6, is DTGVSQNPRHKITKRGQNVTFRCDPISEHNRLYWYRQTLGQGPEFLTYFQNEAQLEKSRLLSDRFSAERPKGSFSTLEIQRTEQGDSAMYLCASSSGTGNSPLHFGNGTRLTVT.

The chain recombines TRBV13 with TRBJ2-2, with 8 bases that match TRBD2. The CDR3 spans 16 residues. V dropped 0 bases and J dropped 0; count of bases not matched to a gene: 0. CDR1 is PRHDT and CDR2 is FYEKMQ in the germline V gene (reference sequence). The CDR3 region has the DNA TGTGCCAGCAGCTTAGGGGGACTAGCGAACACCGGGGAGCTGTTTTTT. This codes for CASSLGGLANTGELFF.

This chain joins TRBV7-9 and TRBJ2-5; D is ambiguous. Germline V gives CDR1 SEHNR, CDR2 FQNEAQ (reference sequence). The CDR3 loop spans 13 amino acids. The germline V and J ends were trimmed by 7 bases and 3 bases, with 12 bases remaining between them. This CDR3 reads CASNPPLEETQYF. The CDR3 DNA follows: TGTGCCAGCAACCCCCCCCTCGAAGAGACCCAGTACTTC.

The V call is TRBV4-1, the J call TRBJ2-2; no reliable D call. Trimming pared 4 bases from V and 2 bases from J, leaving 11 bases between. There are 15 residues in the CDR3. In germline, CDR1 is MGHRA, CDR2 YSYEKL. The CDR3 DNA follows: TGCGCCAGCAGCCTGGGCCCACATAACACCGGGGAGCTGTTTTTT. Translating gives CASSLGPHNTGELFF.

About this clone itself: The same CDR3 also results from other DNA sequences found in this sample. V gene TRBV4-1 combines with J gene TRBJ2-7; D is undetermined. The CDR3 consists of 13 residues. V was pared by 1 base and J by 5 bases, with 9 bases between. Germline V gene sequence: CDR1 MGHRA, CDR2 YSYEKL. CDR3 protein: CASSQVGAHEQYF. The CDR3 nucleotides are TGCGCCAGCAGCCAAGTTGGCGCCCACGAGCAGTACTTC.

The CDR3: CASSEVGGLGNEQFF. CDR3 DNA sequence: TGTGCCAGCAGTGAAGTGGGGGGCCTTGGCAATGAGCAGTTCTTC. V and J are TRBV6-1 and TRBJ2-1, with D possibly called TRBD1 or TRBD2 (6 bases each). The CDR3 runs 15 residues. Germline V gene data show CDR1 as MNHNS and CDR2 as SASEGT. The germline V and J ends were trimmed by 1 base and 6 bases, with 13 bases remaining between them.

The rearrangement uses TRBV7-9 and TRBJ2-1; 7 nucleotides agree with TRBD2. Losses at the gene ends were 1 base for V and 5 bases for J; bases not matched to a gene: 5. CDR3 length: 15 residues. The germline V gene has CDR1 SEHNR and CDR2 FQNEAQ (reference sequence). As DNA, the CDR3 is TGTGCCAGCAGCTTAGGGCTAGCGGAGAACAATGAGCAGTTCTTC. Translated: CASSLGLAENNEQFF.

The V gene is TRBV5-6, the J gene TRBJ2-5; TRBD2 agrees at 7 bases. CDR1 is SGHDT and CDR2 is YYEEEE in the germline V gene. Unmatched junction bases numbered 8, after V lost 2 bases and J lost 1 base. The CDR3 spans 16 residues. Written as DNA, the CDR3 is TGTGCCAGCAGCTTTGGACTAGTTGAAATCCAAGAGACCCAGTACTTC. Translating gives CASSFGLVEIQETQYF.

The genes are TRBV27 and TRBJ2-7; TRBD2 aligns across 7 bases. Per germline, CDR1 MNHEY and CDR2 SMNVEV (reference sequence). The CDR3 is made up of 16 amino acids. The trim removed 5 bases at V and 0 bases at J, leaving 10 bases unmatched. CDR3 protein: CASSITAGDLSYEQYF. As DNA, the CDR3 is TGTGCCAGCAGTATAACGGCGGGGGACCTCTCCTACGAGCAGTACTTC.

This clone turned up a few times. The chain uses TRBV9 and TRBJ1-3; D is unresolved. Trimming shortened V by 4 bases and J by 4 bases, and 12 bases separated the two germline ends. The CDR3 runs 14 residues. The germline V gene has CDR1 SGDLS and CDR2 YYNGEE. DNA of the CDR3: TGTGCCAGCAGCCCATCTGCGCAAGGAAACACCATATATTTT. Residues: CASSPSAQGNTIYF.

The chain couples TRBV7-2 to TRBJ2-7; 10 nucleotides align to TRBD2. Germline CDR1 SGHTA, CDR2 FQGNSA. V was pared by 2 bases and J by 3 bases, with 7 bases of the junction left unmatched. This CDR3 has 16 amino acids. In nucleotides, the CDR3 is TGTGCCAGCAGCTTATATCCTAGCGGGGGTTTCTACGAGCAGTACTTC. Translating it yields CASSLYPSGGFYEQYF.